Listed below are T cell receptor beta chains from one sample, sequenced in a study of T cell responses to AZD1222 COVID-19 vaccine. TCRdb's copy holds only in-frame clones and misses some; the assay was immunoSEQ multiplex PCR. This sample has tens of thousands of clones, with approximately 89% found just once. Sample: peripheral blood, taken 28 days after the second AZD1222 dose. These receptors all stem from an adult who received the AZD1222 COVID-19 vaccine. The CDR3 runs from the conserved cysteine through the conserved F or W. Each record gives: V gene, D gene, CDR3 length, J gene, clone size, CDR3 DNA, CDR3 protein. The D gene is left open where the match is weak. Clone size is shown for a subset of rows, as once, few, many or a class of expanded clone.

>TRBV29-1|TRBD1|11|TRBJ1-5|few
TGCAGCGTCCTAGGGGGCTCGACCCAGCATTTT
CSVLGGSTQHF
>TRBV5-4|.|14|TRBJ2-3|.
TGTGCCAGCAGCTTGTATGGGTCCAGGTATACGCAGTATTTT
CASSLYGSRYTQYF
>TRBV5-1|TRBD2|17|TRBJ2-3|.
TGCGCCAGCAGCTTGCGAAGCGGGAGGGATAGCACAGATACGCAGTATTTT
CASSLRSGRDSTDTQYF
>TRBV2|.|14|TRBJ2-6|.
TGTGCCAGCAGTGAACTTGGGGGGAACAACGTCCTGACTTTC
CASSELGGNNVLTF
>TRBV2|.|13|TRBJ1-6|once
TGTGCCAGCAGAGGAGGGTATAATTCACCCCTCCACTTT
CASRGGYNSPLHF
>TRBV5-6|.|12|TRBJ2-1|.
TGTGCCAGCAGCTTGGTTTTGAATGAGCAGTTCTTC
CASSLVLNEQFF
>TRBV7-9|.|13|TRBJ1-1|.
TGTGCCAGCAGCTTGATCTTGAACACTGAAGCTTTCTTT
CASSLILNTEAFF
>TRBV24-1|.|13|TRBJ2-3|once
TGTGCCACCAGTGACTCCTCCTCAGATACGCAGTATTTT
CATSDSSSDTQYF
>TRBV7-8|.|15|TRBJ1-4|.
TGTGCCAGCAGCTTAGCGCAGGGCATTTCTGAAAAACTGTTTTTT
CASSLAQGISEKLFF
>TRBV4-2|TRBD2|13|TRBJ2-1|.
TGTGCCAGCAGCCCAGCGGGAGTTGATGAGCAGTTCTTC
CASSPAGVDEQFF
>TRBV3-1/TRBV3-2|TRBD2|17|TRBJ2-1|.
TGTGCCAGCAGCCAAGATTCTCAGGGCGGGGGGCAAAAACGGGAGTTCTTC
CASSQDSQGGGQKREFF
>TRBV9|.|12|TRBJ2-1|once
TGTGCCAGCAGCGTAGCAGGAAATGAGCAGTTCTTC
CASSVAGNEQFF
>TRBV11-2|.|16|TRBJ1-2|few
TGTGCCAGCAGCTTAGTAGGGGGTGCCGGGGAGGAAGGCTACACCTTC
CASSLVGGAGEEGYTF
>TRBV25-1|.|14|TRBJ2-5|.
TGTGCCAGCAGTGACTGGGGGGCGGGGGAGACCCAGTACTTC
CASSDWGAGETQYF
>TRBV5-6|.|13|TRBJ2-3|.
TGTGCCAGCAGCCCTGCGGGGATAGATACGCAGTATTTT
CASSPAGIDTQYF
>TRBV2|.|12|TRBJ2-2|.
TGTGCCAGCAGTGCCGTAAATCTAGGGCTGTTTTTT
CASSAVNLGLFF
>TRBV3-1/TRBV3-2|.|16|TRBJ2-7|.
TGTGCCAGCAGCCAAGATCAGAGACTAGTCTCCCTCGAGCAGTACTTC
CASSQDQRLVSLEQYF
>TRBV19|.|15|TRBJ1-5|.
TGTGCCAGTAGCCGTGACACTTATAGCAATCAGCCCCAGCATTTT
CASSRDTYSNQPQHF
>TRBV5-6|TRBD2|16|TRBJ2-4|.
TGTGCCAGCAGCTTGGTGGCTAGCGGGGTTAAAAACATTCAGTACTTC
CASSLVASGVKNIQYF
>TRBV29-1|.|13|TRBJ1-5|.
TGCAGCGTTTTGTTTAAGTCCAATCAGCCCCAGCATTTT
CSVLFKSNQPQHF
>TRBV19|.|16|TRBJ1-5|.
TGTGCCAGTAGTACCTCACTGACAGTCAGCAATCAGCCCCAGCATTTT
CASSTSLTVSNQPQHF
>TRBV27|.|13|TRBJ1-2|.
TGTGCCAGCAGTTTAGACAAAACAGGTGGCTACACCTTC
CASSLDKTGGYTF
>TRBV3-1/TRBV3-2|.|11|TRBJ2-1|.
TGTGCCAGCAGCCTAGCCAATGAGCAGTTCTTC
CASSLANEQFF
>TRBV25-1|.|15|TRBJ2-3|.
TGTGCCAGCAGTGAATACGGCCAGGGCACAGATACGCAGTATTTT
CASSEYGQGTDTQYF
>TRBV7-9|.|15|TRBJ2-5|.
TGTGCCAGCAGCTTATTAGGAGGGTTTCAAGAGACCCAGTACTTC
CASSLLGGFQETQYF
>TRBV2|.|15|TRBJ1-2|.
TGTGCCAGCAGTGTTAGCAGGGGCCCAAACTATGGCTACACCTTC
CASSVSRGPNYGYTF
>TRBV18|.|14|TRBJ1-1|once
TGTGCCAGCTCACCAGGGTATATGAACACTGAAGCTTTCTTT
CASSPGYMNTEAFF
>TRBV3-1/TRBV3-2|TRBD1|15|TRBJ2-7|.
TGTGCCAGCAGCCCGACAGGGCCAGGAGGCTACGAGCAGTACTTC
CASSPTGPGGYEQYF
>TRBV5-1|TRBD1|18|TRBJ1-3|.
TGCGCCAGCAGCTCCATCCCGGACAGGGCTTTTTCTGGAAACACCATATATTTT
CASSSIPDRAFSGNTIYF
>TRBV5-4|.|15|TRBJ1-2|.
TGTGCCAGCAGCTTGGCCTCCCCTAGAACAGACGGCTACACCTTC
CASSLASPRTDGYTF
>TRBV20-1|.|14|TRBJ2-1|.
TGCAGTGCTAGTCCCAGGCTGGCCTACAATGAGCAGTTCTTC
CSASPRLAYNEQFF
>TRBV5-1|.|12|TRBJ2-5|once
TGCGCCAGCAGCTTCGAGGGGGAGACCCAGTACTTC
CASSFEGETQYF
>TRBV6-6|.|14|TRBJ2-2|.
TGTGCCAGCAGTTATTCTCAGTTAGTCGGGGAGCTGTTTTTT
CASSYSQLVGELFF
>TRBV2|.|15|TRBJ2-2|.
TGTGCCAGCAGTGCTACGGGTTTAGCCACCGGGGAGCTGTTTTTT
CASSATGLATGELFF
>TRBV6-5|TRBD1|14|TRBJ2-7|.
TGTGCCAGCAGTTACGGGTCAGGGGGCGGCGAGCAGTACTTC
CASSYGSGGGEQYF
>TRBV7-8|.|16|TRBJ1-5|.
TGTGCCAGCAGCTTAGTAGGGGCAGGGCAGGGTCAGCCCCAGCATTTT
CASSLVGAGQGQPQHF
>TRBV30|.|14|TRBJ2-3|once
TGTGCCTGGAGTGTGAGGGGTATTTGGACTACGCAGTATTTT
CAWSVRGIWTTQYF
>TRBV7-9|TRBD1|15|TRBJ1-1|.
TGTGCCAGCAGCAAAATGGGACAGGGGAACACTGAAGCTTTCTTT
CASSKMGQGNTEAFF